This T cell receptor beta chain was identified during a study of cytomegalovirus exposure and HLA in healthy donors. Study information: Earlier, roughly 180 million T cells were analyzed, and 117 million unique TCR beta sequences were found among them. Clustering assigned 70% to 90% of the approximately 390 genotyped donors to the Caucasian-associated ancestry cluster.

Broader study findings: What a later analysis reportedly showed was that an Asian-associated ancestry cluster had fewer N-insertions than the approximately 700-donor mean.

The CDR3 extends over 17 amino acids. Trimming took off 5 bases at V and 6 bases at J, with 23 bases between the two ends. Germline lookup yields CDR1 SGHTA and CDR2 FQGTGA. Regarding donors, all were healthy bone marrow donors. PCR used 60 Vbeta primers and 13 Jbeta primers. Only in-frame clones appear in the TCRdb table, and some are missing; sequencing was by immunoSEQ multiplex PCR. The data hold 40,000 to 55,000 clones, with 81% observed a single time. A note on this clone: Its antigen is currently unknown.

The chain employs TRBV7-3 and TRBJ1-5, with a weak D call TRBD1 (5 bases). This sequence was found in a boy between 10 and 17 years old in good health and CMV-seropositive. What was sequenced was PBMCs. For the CDR3, the DNA is TGTGCCAGCAGCCCCGACAGCTACCCTCTGGATAGTCAGCCCCAGCATTTT. Its translation: CASSPDSYPLDSQPQHF. The variable domain in full, completed from reference TRBV7-3 and TRBJ1-5, reads GAGVSQTPSNKVTEKGKYVELRCDPISGHTALYWYRQSLGQGPEFLIYFQGTGAADDSGLPNDRFFAVRPEGSVSTLKIQRTERGDSAVYLCASSPDSYPLDSQPQHFGDGTRLSIL.